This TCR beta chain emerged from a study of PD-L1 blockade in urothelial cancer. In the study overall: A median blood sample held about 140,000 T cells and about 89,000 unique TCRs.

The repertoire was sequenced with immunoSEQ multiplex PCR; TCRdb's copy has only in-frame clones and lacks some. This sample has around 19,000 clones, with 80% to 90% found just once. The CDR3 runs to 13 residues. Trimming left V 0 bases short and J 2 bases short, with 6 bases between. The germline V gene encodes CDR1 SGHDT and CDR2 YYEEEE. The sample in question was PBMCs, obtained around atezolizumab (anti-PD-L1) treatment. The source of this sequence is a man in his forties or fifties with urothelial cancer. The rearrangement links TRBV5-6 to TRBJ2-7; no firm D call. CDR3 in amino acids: CASSLGRAYEQYF. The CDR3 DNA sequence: TGTGCCAGCAGCTTGGGCCGAGCCTACGAGCAGTACTTC.